These 31 T cell receptor beta chains were sequenced from one sample in a study of cytomegalovirus exposure and HLA in healthy donors. The study ran its PCR with 60 Vbeta and 13 Jbeta primers. The method was immunoSEQ multiplex PCR; TCRdb's version includes in-frame clones alone and lacks a portion of them. The sample holds over 85,000 clones, roughly 66% seen once. Specimen: PBMCs. The receptor source for this set is a man aged 30-40 years in good health and CMV-seronegative.

The chain recombines TRBV27 with TRBJ1-1; 11 bases are shared with TRBD1. V trimming: 7 bases; J trimming: 5 bases; junction bases outside the gene matches: 12. The CDR3 contains 16 residues. The V gene's germline CDR1 is MNHEY and CDR2 SMNVEV (reference sequence). This CDR3 reads CASTRKDRGRRTEAFF. The CDR3 DNA is TGTGCCAGCACCCGAAAGGACAGGGGGCGTCGGACTGAAGCTTTCTTT.

The CDR3 nucleotides are TGTGCCAGCAGCCAGGACAGGGGCACGTACAATGAGCAGTTCTTC. It encodes CASSQDRGTYNEQFF. The chain recombines TRBV6-1 with TRBJ2-1; 9 bases agree with TRBD1. The V segment lost 6 bases and the J segment 4 bases; nucleotides outside the gene matches: 7. Per germline, CDR1 MNHNS and CDR2 SASEGT. This CDR3 has 15 amino acids.

This clone has only one observation. V is TRBV5-4 and J is TRBJ1-6, with TRBD1 matching 7 bases. Germline CDR1 and CDR2: SGHNT and YYREEE (reference sequence). This CDR3 has 17 residues. With 3 bases clipped from V and 1 base from J, the junction kept 7 bases outside the gene matches. The CDR3, as DNA: TGTGCCAGCAGCTCCGACAGGGAAGGGTCCTATAATTCACCCCTCCACTTT. This encodes CASSSDREGSYNSPLHF.

V usage is TRBV11-2 and J usage is TRBJ2-5; TRBD2 might be the D (7 bases). Germline CDR1 SGHAT, CDR2 FQNNGV. The ends were cut back, 2 bases at V and 5 bases at J, with 15 bases in the middle. The CDR3 has 15 amino acids. In DNA form, the CDR3 reads TGTGCCAGCAGCTTACAAGGCAGGGGAGGGGAGACCCAGTACTTC. Translation: CASSLQGRGGETQYF.

The chain carries TRBV6-5 and TRBJ2-3; 10 bases align to TRBD2. Trimming cost V 6 bases and J 3 bases; bases outside gene matches: 6. The CDR3 is made up of 15 amino acids. Germline values: CDR1 MNHEY, CDR2 SVGAGI. This chain's CDR3 is CASSLAGGRTDTQYF. In DNA form, the CDR3 reads TGTGCCAGCAGCTTAGCGGGGGGAAGGACAGATACGCAGTATTTT.

The genes are TRBV5-1 and TRBJ1-2; no definite D call. Looked up from germline, CDR1 is SGHRS and CDR2 is YFSETQ. The CDR3 length is 13 residues. Trimming pared 4 bases from V and 4 bases from J, leaving 11 bases between. CDR3 sequence (DNA): TGCGCCAGCAGCATGACTGACGTCTATGGCTACACCTTC. Its translation: CASSMTDVYGYTF.

The chain has TRBV5-1 and TRBJ2-2, with a weak D call TRBD2 (6 bases). The CDR3 covers 17 residues. Germline-derived CDR1 and CDR2 are SGHRS and YFSETQ. Trimming stripped 2 bases from V and 5 bases from J, with 19 bases between. CDR3 sequence: CASSFPTAGRGTGELFF. CDR3 in DNA: TGCGCCAGCAGCTTCCCCACTGCCGGGAGAGGGACCGGGGAGCTGTTTTTT.

This chain uses TRBV7-8 with TRBJ2-7; D gene unclear. Germline V gives CDR1 SGHVS, CDR2 FQNEAQ. The CDR3 has 13 residues. Trimming shortened V by 5 bases and J by 4 bases, and 12 bases separated the two germline ends. The CDR3 protein is CASSPQRVYEQYF. CDR3 nucleotide sequence: TGTGCCAGCAGCCCCCAACGGGTTTACGAGCAGTACTTC.

This sequence joins TRBV27 and TRBJ1-5, with D possibly matching TRBD1 (6 bases). The germline CDR1 and CDR2 sequences are MNHEY and SMNVEV (reference sequence). Trimming shortened V by 2 bases and J by 3 bases, and 11 bases separated the two germline ends. The length of the CDR3 is 15 residues. The CDR3: CASSLTYRDNQPQHF. The CDR3 region has the DNA TGTGCCAGCAGTTTAACGTACAGGGACAATCAGCCCCAGCATTTT.

This clone appeared a few times. The chain is built from TRBV27 and TRBJ1-5, with D unresolved. From germline, CDR1 is MNHEY and CDR2 SMNVEV (reference sequence). The CDR3 spans 16 residues. V was pared by 3 bases and J by 3 bases, with 15 bases between. The CDR3 protein is CASSLSNPGFNQPQHF. In DNA form, the CDR3 reads TGTGCCAGCAGTTTGTCTAACCCGGGGTTCAATCAGCCCCAGCATTTT.

This clone has just a few counts. This chain links TRBV4-3 with TRBJ2-5; D unresolved. The last part of the DNA fits TRBJ2-7 better; the J call may be wrong. Germline CDR1 LGHNA, CDR2 YSLEER. The length of the CDR3 is 13 residues. The CDR3 sequence: CASSEGSPYEQYF. CDR3 DNA sequence: TGCGCCAGCAGCGAAGGGTCTCCCTACGAGCAGTACTTC.

This clone was detected only once. This rearrangement joins TRBV9 to TRBJ2-1; D is perhaps TRBD1 (5 bases). The CDR3 spans 15 residues. Trimming shortened V by 4 bases and J by 10 bases, and 21 bases separated the two germline ends. Germline CDR1 and CDR2: SGDLS and YYNGEE. The CDR3, as DNA: TGTGCCAGCAGCCCCCAGGGTCTAGGCCAGGAGGAGCAGTTCTTC. Residues: CASSPQGLGQEEQFF.

The rearrangement links TRBV18 to TRBJ2-5; 7 nucleotides match TRBD2. Per the germline V gene, CDR1 is KGHSH and CDR2 is LQKENI. The CDR3 loop spans 14 amino acids. V shed 0 bases and J 5 bases; nucleotides not matched to a gene: 3. CDR3 sequence reads: CASSPPTRGETQYF. The DNA of the CDR3 is TGTGCCAGCTCACCACCAACGCGGGGGGAGACCCAGTACTTC.

This clone was seen only a few times. This chain connects TRBV10-3 to TRBJ2-7; D call uncertain. The CDR3 spans 14 residues. Trimming removed 3 bases from V and 1 base from J, with 10 bases in between. Germline V gene data show CDR1 as ENHRY and CDR2 as SYGVKD. The CDR3 DNA sequence: TGTGCCATCAGTGAAGACACTGGGTCCTACGAGCAGTACTTC. This gives the protein CAISEDTGSYEQYF.

This clone was seen a few times. An end of the junction differs from the germline gene, which may be a read error. The chain joins TRBV28 to TRBJ2-7; 10 bases map to TRBD2. CDR1 MDHEN and CDR2 SYDVKM come from the germline V gene. The CDR3 extends over 15 amino acids. CDR3 sequence: CPSSRQTSGSHEQYF. The CDR3 bases are TGTCCCAGCAGTCGTCAGACTAGCGGGTCCCACGAGCAGTACTTC.

This sequence joins TRBV6-5 and TRBJ1-1; 8 bases agree with TRBD1. V lost 2 bases, J lost 1 base, and 6 bases stayed unmatched. Germline assignment: CDR1 MNHEY and CDR2 SVGAGI. The CDR3 extends over 16 amino acids. The CDR3 nucleotides read TGTGCCAGCAGTTACGGCAGGGGGCTGACGAACACTGAAGCTTTCTTT. Its protein product is CASSYGRGLTNTEAFF.

This clone has ten or more counts. The rearrangement links TRBV7-9 to TRBJ2-2; TRBD1 matches at 9 bases. The germline V gene has CDR1 SEHNR and CDR2 FQNEAQ (reference sequence). The CDR3 spans 16 residues. The V gene end was trimmed by 6 bases and the J gene end by 6 bases; junction bases not matched to a gene: 11. The CDR3 region has the DNA TGTGCCAGCAGGTCCGGGACAGGGTTAGCCCCCGGGGAGCTGTTTTTT. Its translation: CASRSGTGLAPGELFF.

In regard to this clone: Other DNA sequences from this sample encode an identical CDR3 as well. The genes are TRBV28 and TRBJ1-1; D gene uncertain. The CDR3 is 15 residues long. Looked up from germline, CDR1 is MDHEN and CDR2 is SYDVKM. With 6 bases removed from V and 0 bases from J, the gap between germline ends came to 14 bases. The CDR3 loop is CASSVRLTLNTEAFF. CDR3 in DNA: TGTGCCAGCAGCGTGCGGTTAACCTTGAACACTGAAGCTTTCTTT.

V gene TRBV10-3 combines with J gene TRBJ2-7, with 9 nucleotides matching TRBD1. Germline lookup yields CDR1 ENHRY and CDR2 SYGVKD. Losses at the gene ends were 3 bases for V and 3 bases for J; bases not matched to a gene: 6. This CDR3 is 15 amino acids long. The CDR3 sequence: CAISEGGTGNYEQYF. In nucleotides, the CDR3 is TGTGCCATCAGTGAAGGAGGGACAGGGAACTACGAGCAGTACTTC.

The chain recombines TRBV29-1 with TRBJ1-4, with D possibly TRBD1 on 6 matching bases. Germline V CDR1 and CDR2: SQVTM, ANQGSEA. There are 13 residues in the CDR3. Trimming removed 7 bases from V and 2 bases from J, with 11 bases in between. The chain's CDR3 is CSALQGTNEKLFF. Written as DNA, the CDR3 is TGCAGCGCCCTCCAGGGGACTAATGAAAAACTGTTTTTT.

In this sample, this clone turned up a few times. The chain combines TRBV5-1 with TRBJ2-5, with D maybe TRBD2 (6 bases). The CDR3 covers 15 residues. V lost 4 bases to trimming and J lost 4 bases, with 17 bases between them. CDR1 is SGHRS, CDR2 YFSETQ, per germline. The CDR3 here is CASSTGRIAAETQYF. The CDR3 DNA follows: TGCGCCAGCAGCACGGGGAGGATAGCTGCAGAGACCCAGTACTTC.

J is TRBJ2-6 and V is TRBV7-3, with TRBD2 as a possible D gene (7 bases). Germline V CDR1 and CDR2: SGHTA, FQGTGA. Trimming removed 5 bases at V and 2 bases at J, with 16 bases between. There are 17 residues in the CDR3. The CDR3 nucleotides read TGTGCCAGCAGCCCTAGGGGGGGTTCGGCTGGGGCCAACGTCCTGACTTTC. This translates into CASSPRGGSAGANVLTF.

V usage is TRBV4-3 and J usage is TRBJ1-1, with 7 bases fitting TRBD1. V dropped 4 bases and J dropped 3; count of bases not matched to a gene: 5. This CDR3 spans 14 amino acids. Germline CDR1 is LGHNA and CDR2 is YSLEER. CDR3 sequence (DNA): TGCGCCAGCAGCCGGAGACAGGGCGACACTGAAGCTTTCTTT. Amino acids: CASSRRQGDTEAFF.

CDR3 protein: CARRGQGNTGELFF. CDR3 bases: TGCGCCAGGAGGGGACAGGGGAACACCGGGGAGCTGTTTTTT. V is TRBV5-1 and J is TRBJ2-2; 9 bases are shared with TRBD1. J lost 1 base, V lost 8 bases, and 3 bases had no gene match. The length of the CDR3 is 14 residues. Germline CDR1 SGHRS, CDR2 YFSETQ.

A few counts support this clone. The V and J genes are TRBV13 and TRBJ1-4; possibly TRBD1 for D (6 bases). CDR1 and CDR2 from the germline V gene are PRHDT and FYEKMQ (reference sequence). The length of the CDR3 is 16 residues. V shed 5 bases and J shed 3 bases, with 16 bases lying between them. The CDR3 protein is CASSPQGQWANEKLFF. As DNA, the CDR3 is TGTGCCAGCAGCCCGCAGGGGCAATGGGCTAATGAAAAACTGTTTTTT.

The sample holds a few counts of this clone. V is TRBV5-1 and J is TRBJ1-4, with unresolved D. CDR1 is SGHRS, CDR2 YFSETQ, per germline. The CDR3 consists of 13 residues. V was trimmed by 0 bases and J by 7 bases, leaving 7 bases between them. CDR3 region: CASSLGGGEKLFF. CDR3 DNA sequence: TGCGCCAGCAGCTTGGGTGGAGGTGAAAAACTGTTTTTT.

The J gene is TRBJ1-5, the V gene TRBV12-5; D is ambiguous. V lost 6 bases and J lost 0, with 6 bases in between. The CDR3 loop spans 13 amino acids. Germline loops: CDR1 LGHNT, CDR2 FRNRAP. The CDR3 sequence is CASGPYSNQPQHF. The CDR3 DNA is TGTGCTAGTGGCCCCTATAGCAATCAGCCCCAGCATTTT.

The rearrangement links TRBV18 to TRBJ2-7; the match to TRBD1 covers 9 bases. Germline V gene sequence: CDR1 KGHSH, CDR2 LQKENI. V was clipped by 6 bases and J by 3 bases; unmatched bases: 9. The length of the CDR3 is 15 residues. In DNA, the CDR3 is TGTGCCAGCTCTCCCGACAGGGGGATTCTCTACGAGCAGTACTTC. Protein: CASSPDRGILYEQYF.

This clone was counted a few times. The J gene is TRBJ1-5, the V gene TRBV28, with 7 bases lining up with TRBD1. Germline CDR1 MDHEN, CDR2 SYDVKM. CDR3 length equals 14 residues. V lost 2 bases, J lost 5 bases, and 3 bases stayed unmatched. The CDR3, as DNA: TGTGCCAGCAGTTTAGGGACAGAACATCAGCCCCAGCATTTT. Its translation: CASSLGTEHQPQHF.

V gene TRBV29-1 combines with J gene TRBJ1-2; TRBD1 might be the D (6 bases). Trimming cost V 8 bases and J 4 bases, with 14 bases left between them. CDR1 and CDR2 from the germline V gene are SQVTM and ANQGSEA. The CDR3 has 12 amino acids. Written as DNA, the CDR3 is TGCAGCACCGCGGACAGAACCTATGGCTACACCTTC. Translating gives CSTADRTYGYTF. Filled out from reference TRBV29-1 and TRBJ1-2, the complete variable domain reads SAVISQKPSRDICQRGTSLTIQCQVDSQVTMMFWYRQQPGQSLTLIATANQGSEATYESGFVIDKFPISRPNLTFSTLTVSNMSPEDSSIYLCSTADRTYGYTFGSGTRLTVV.

The chain uses TRBV27 and TRBJ1-5; D perhaps matches TRBD1 (6 bases). V lost 11 bases and J lost 4, with 12 bases in between. Germline V gene data show CDR1 as MNHEY and CDR2 as SMNVEV (reference sequence). This CDR3 is 12 amino acids long. CDR3: CASGAVNQPQHF. Written as DNA, the CDR3 is TGTGCCTCAGGGGCGGTAAATCAGCCCCAGCATTTT.